What follows are 32 T cell receptor beta chains derived from one specimen sequenced in a study of CD4 T cells in relation to SARS-CoV-2 and coronaviruses. Their recognized antigens are unknown. Before the COVID-19 pandemic, during about 2011-2019, CD4+ T cells were taken from unexposed donors. Isolation of CD4+ T cells took place after less than 13 days in culture. Generated by immunoSEQ multiplex PCR, the TCRdb table keeps only in-frame clones and is missing some. The sample has 20,000 to 25,000 clones, 76% seen once; the top ten hold roughly a fifth. Input material: CD4+ T cells from PBMCs, cultured in vitro. These receptors were collected from a human donor in good health.

V is TRBV18 and J is TRBJ2-5; D gene uncertain. This CDR3 region has 14 residues. Trimming stripped 0 bases from V and 5 bases from J, with 10 bases between. Germline-derived CDR1 and CDR2 are KGHSH and LQKENI. CDR3 residues: CASSPPNSLETQYF. The CDR3, as DNA: TGTGCCAGCTCACCACCTAACAGTCTGGAGACCCAGTACTTC.

The chain recombines TRBV6-5 with TRBJ2-7; 7 bases are a match to TRBD1. CDR1 MNHEY and CDR2 SVGAGI come from the germline V gene. This CDR3 spans 14 amino acids. V lost 5 bases, J lost 3 bases, and 7 bases stayed unmatched. CDR3 protein: CASSTTTGNYEQYF. CDR3 bases: TGTGCCAGCAGTACCACGACAGGGAACTACGAGCAGTACTTC.

J is TRBJ2-7 and V is TRBV7-2; D may match TRBD1 or TRBD2 (5 bases each). With 3 bases removed from V and 3 bases from J, the gap between germline ends came to 12 bases. CDR1 is SGHTA and CDR2 is FQGNSA in the germline V gene. This CDR3 contains 14 residues. CDR3 loop: CASSLGVGDYEQYF. The CDR3 region has the DNA TGTGCCAGCAGCTTGGGGGTAGGGGACTACGAGCAGTACTTC.

The V and J genes are TRBV3-1 (or the pseudogene TRBV3-2) and TRBJ1-1; the D gene is possibly TRBD1 (6 bases). There are 14 residues in the CDR3. Trimming stripped 4 bases from V and 5 bases from J, with 14 bases between. Germline loops: CDR1 LGHDT, CDR2 YNNKEL (reference sequence). CDR3 sequence (DNA): TGTGCCAGCAGCCTAGCCGGGGGGGCGACTGAAGCTTTCTTT. This gives the protein CASSLAGGATEAFF.

The rearrangement joins TRBV7-2 to TRBJ2-7; 7 positions match TRBD1. The V gene end was trimmed by 1 base and the J gene end by 1 base; junction bases not matched to a gene: 1. The CDR3 is made up of 14 amino acids. Germline CDR1 SGHTA, CDR2 FQGNSA. The CDR3 coding sequence is TGTGCCAGCAGCTTAGAACAGGGGTCCTACGAGCAGTACTTC. Amino acid sequence: CASSLEQGSYEQYF.

V is TRBV19 and J is TRBJ2-5; D not certain. Germline CDR1 LNHDA, CDR2 SQIVND (reference sequence). This CDR3 contains 12 residues. The V gene lost 4 bases and the J gene lost 3 bases, with 6 bases spanning the gap. Here the CDR3 reads CASSRAEETQYF. The DNA of the CDR3 is TGTGCCAGTAGTAGGGCCGAAGAGACCCAGTACTTC.

The gene calls are TRBV13 and TRBJ2-1; either TRBD1 or TRBD2 may supply D (5 bases each). Germline V gives CDR1 PRHDT, CDR2 FYEKMQ (reference sequence). This CDR3 is built from 15 residues. V was pared by 5 bases and J by 4 bases, with 15 bases between. Written as DNA, the CDR3 is TGTGCCAGCAGCGTAACCGGGACCCAGTACAATGAGCAGTTCTTC. As protein: CASSVTGTQYNEQFF.

This sequence joins TRBV2 and TRBJ2-1; 7 bases line up with TRBD2. Per the germline V gene, CDR1 is SNHLY and CDR2 is FYNNEI. The CDR3 is made up of 16 amino acids. V was clipped by 6 bases and J by 2 bases; unmatched bases: 10. The CDR3 protein is CASSRGRGGPYNEQFF. The CDR3, as DNA: TGTGCCAGCAGCCGAGGGAGGGGAGGCCCCTACAATGAGCAGTTCTTC. The variable domain in full, with the rest retrieved from reference TRBV2 and TRBJ2-1, is EPEVTQTPSHQVTQMGQEVILRCVPISNHLYFYWYRQILGQKVEFLVSFYNNEISEKSEIFDDQFSVERPDGSNFTLKIRSTKLEDSAMYFCASSRGRGGPYNEQFFGPGTRLTVL.

V is TRBV6-1 and J is TRBJ1-4; D is unclear. Per the germline V gene, CDR1 is MNHNS and CDR2 is SASEGT. Deletions cut 2 bases from V and 8 bases from J, with 15 bases between. The length of the CDR3 is 15 residues. CDR3 sequence: CASSEQSAAAEKLFF. CDR3 DNA sequence: TGTGCCAGCAGTGAACAGTCAGCAGCGGCAGAAAAACTGTTTTTT.

Points on this clone: Mismatch with germline at one junction end may stem from a read error. The rearrangement uses TRBV9 and TRBJ1-5; D possibly corresponds to TRBD1 (5 bases). The CDR3 is 14 residues long. Germline V gene data show CDR1 as SGDLS and CDR2 as YYNGEE. The CDR3 loop is CANSVGVGTQPQHF. Here the CDR3 DNA reads TGTGCCAACAGCGTAGGGGTAGGGACCCAGCCCCAGCATTTT.

This clone is a singleton in its sample. V usage is TRBV9 and J usage is TRBJ2-5; 10 bases align to TRBD2. This CDR3 is built from 17 residues. Germline-derived CDR1 and CDR2 are SGDLS and YYNGEE. The trim removed 4 bases at V and 2 bases at J, leaving 11 bases unmatched. The CDR3 DNA is TGTGCCAGCAGCCCCGGGGCCGTGACTAGCGGGCAAGAGACCCAGTACTTC. As protein: CASSPGAVTSGQETQYF.

The table lists this clone with a few counts. The chain is built from TRBV10-3 and TRBJ1-2; possibly TRBD1 for D (5 bases). This CDR3 spans 14 amino acids. The germline V gene encodes CDR1 ENHRY and CDR2 SYGVKD. V was clipped by 2 bases and J by 4 bases, with 11 bases between them. CDR3 coding DNA: TGTGCCATCAGTGAGCCCCGACAGCCCTATGGCTACACCTTC. This codes for CAISEPRQPYGYTF.

The chain couples TRBV6-2 or TRBV6-3 to TRBJ1-6, with a weak D call TRBD1 (6 bases). Germline V lookup: CDR1 MNHEY, CDR2 SVGEGT. This CDR3 spans 17 amino acids. With 2 bases removed from V and 0 bases from J, the gap between germline ends came to 11 bases. The CDR3 protein is CASSYGRQVSYNSPLHF. CDR3 nucleotides: TGTGCCAGCAGTTACGGCCGACAGGTCTCCTATAATTCACCCCTCCACTTT.

The rearrangement links TRBV7-3 to TRBJ2-1; D unresolved. The CDR3 totals 14 residues. Germline V gene sequence: CDR1 SGHTA, CDR2 FQGTGA. The germline V and J ends were trimmed by 3 bases and 6 bases, with 12 bases remaining between them. The chain's CDR3 is CASSFLVGSNEQFF. The CDR3 DNA reads TGTGCCAGCAGCTTTCTGGTGGGTAGCAATGAGCAGTTCTTC.

The chain couples TRBV5-1 to TRBJ2-2; D remains unclear. CDR3 size: 14 residues. Deletions cut 4 bases from V and 3 bases from J, with 10 bases between. The germline gives CDR1 SGHRS, CDR2 YFSETQ. The CDR3 region is CASSQNADTGELFF. CDR3 nucleotide sequence: TGCGCCAGCAGCCAAAACGCGGACACCGGGGAGCTGTTTTTT.

The rearrangement joins TRBV11-2 to TRBJ2-1; 8 nucleotides align to TRBD2. CDR3 size: 15 residues. J was trimmed by 7 bases and V by 3 bases; bases with no gene match: 8. Germline V gene lookup returns CDR1 SGHAT and CDR2 FQNNGV. DNA for the CDR3: TGTGCCAGCAGCTTTTCGGCGGGAGGCGGGAATGAGCAGTTCTTC. Its translation is CASSFSAGGGNEQFF.

The rearrangement uses TRBV7-2 and TRBJ2-7; TRBD2 matches at 9 bases. The CDR3 extends over 14 amino acids. V lost 7 bases to trimming and J lost 3 bases; unmatched junction nucleotides: 7. Germline V gene lookup returns CDR1 SGHTA and CDR2 FQGNSA. CDR3 nucleotide sequence: TGTGCCAGCAACCCAGCGGGGGGCATCTACGAGCAGTACTTC. Translation gives CASNPAGGIYEQYF.

V gene TRBV29-1 combines with J gene TRBJ2-5; no clear D. CDR3 length: 12 amino acids. V lost 7 bases to trimming and J lost 0 bases, with 9 bases between them. Germline V gene lookup returns CDR1 SQVTM and CDR2 ANQGSEA. CDR3 DNA: TGCAGCGCCTCTTGGGACCAAGAGACCCAGTACTTC. It yields the protein CSASWDQETQYF.

The chain recombines TRBV19 with TRBJ2-7; no clear D gene. V dropped 5 bases and J dropped 1 base, with 9 bases sitting between them. Looked up from germline, CDR1 is LNHDA and CDR2 is SQIVND (reference sequence). This CDR3 spans 13 amino acids. CDR3 coding DNA: TGTGCCAGTAGTGGAAGAAGGTCCTACGAGCAGTACTTC. This gives the protein CASSGRRSYEQYF.

The rearrangement links TRBV11-2 to TRBJ2-2; tentative D call: TRBD2 (6 bases). Trimming left V 5 bases short and J 6 bases short, with 13 bases between. Germline CDR1 reads SGHAT; CDR2 reads FQNNGV. This CDR3 contains 14 residues. This CDR3 is CASSLRVAAGELFF. CDR3 nucleotide sequence: TGTGCCAGCAGCCTCCGGGTAGCGGCCGGGGAGCTGTTTTTT.

The CDR3 loop is CASSRMGGETQYF. The CDR3 DNA reads as TGTGCCAGCAGCCGGATGGGGGGAGAGACCCAGTACTTC. The chain employs TRBV3-1 (or the pseudogene TRBV3-2) and TRBJ2-5, with D possibly being TRBD2 (6 bases). The germline V gene encodes CDR1 LGHDT and CDR2 YNNKEL (reference sequence). Trimming took 4 bases from V and 4 from J, leaving 10 bases between them. The CDR3 spans 13 residues.

The chain recombines TRBV29-1 with TRBJ2-3, with D possibly being TRBD1 or TRBD2 (5 bases each). CDR3 size: 11 residues. V was clipped by 7 bases and J by 9 bases, with 14 bases between them. Germline CDR1 and CDR2: SQVTM and ANQGSEA. In DNA form, the CDR3 reads TGCAGCGCTGGGGGACGGCTCACGCAGTATTTT. This codes for CSAGGRLTQYF.

J is TRBJ2-5 and V is TRBV14; D gene uncertain. V lost 5 bases and J lost 2, with 12 bases in between. Per germline, CDR1 SGHDN and CDR2 FVKESK. CDR3 length: 14 amino acids. Here the CDR3 DNA reads TGTGCCAGCAGCTACGACCTGGGTCAAGAGACCCAGTACTTC. Translating it yields CASSYDLGQETQYF.

V is TRBV7-9 and J is TRBJ2-2; 8 bases map to TRBD1. J was trimmed by 4 bases and V by 1 base; bases with no gene match: 5. Germline V gene data show CDR1 as SEHNR and CDR2 as FQNEAQ (reference sequence). The CDR3 runs 16 residues. CDR3 DNA sequence: TGTGCCAGCAGCTTAGGTGGGACAGGATTCACCGGGGAGCTGTTTTTT. As protein: CASSLGGTGFTGELFF.

The chain uses TRBV4-3 and TRBJ1-2; D perhaps matches TRBD1 (5 bases). Germline CDR1 LGHNA, CDR2 YSLEER. The CDR3 is made up of 15 amino acids. With 8 bases removed from V and 0 bases from J, the gap between germline ends came to 16 bases. The CDR3 reads CASPWGDRANYGYTF. CDR3 in DNA: TGCGCCAGCCCATGGGGGGACCGGGCTAACTATGGCTACACCTTC.

The genes are TRBV6-4 and TRBJ2-3, with 11 bases that match TRBD2. V lost 6 bases to trimming and J lost 3 bases; unmatched junction nucleotides: 8. The CDR3 sequence is 16 residues long. The germline gives CDR1 MRHNA, CDR2 SNTAGT. The CDR3: CASSPTSGVGTDTQYF. The CDR3 bases are TGTGCCAGCAGCCCGACTAGCGGGGTCGGGACAGATACGCAGTATTTT.

The gene calls are TRBV4-3 and TRBJ2-7; D unresolved. Trimming shortened V by 0 bases and J by 6 bases, and 9 bases separated the two germline ends. Germline V lookup: CDR1 LGHNA, CDR2 YSLEER. The CDR3 has 13 residues. The CDR3: CASSQESWGEQYF. CDR3 in DNA: TGCGCCAGCAGCCAAGAGTCGTGGGGCGAGCAGTACTTC.

The V call is TRBV6-1, the J call TRBJ1-1, with D maybe TRBD1 (5 bases). V was cut by 2 bases and J by 4 bases, with 14 bases left in between. The germline gives CDR1 MNHNS, CDR2 SASEGT. CDR3 size: 15 residues. As DNA, the CDR3 is TGTGCCAGCAGTGAACTGAGGGGCCTGGGCACTGAAGCTTTCTTT. Translating it yields CASSELRGLGTEAFF.

The chain carries TRBV7-3 and TRBJ2-6, with unresolved D. Germline CDR1 is SGHTA and CDR2 is FQGTGA. The CDR3 spans 15 residues. Trimming left V 2 bases short and J 1 base short, with 6 bases between. The CDR3 sequence: CASSLGRSGANVLTF. CDR3 in DNA: TGTGCCAGCAGCTTAGGAAGGTCTGGGGCCAACGTCCTGACTTTC.

The chain combines TRBV25-1 with TRBJ1-2, with 7 positions matching TRBD1. The CDR3 runs to 15 residues. Losses at the gene ends were 6 bases for V and 8 bases for J; bases not matched to a gene: 15. Germline assignment: CDR1 MGHDK and CDR2 SYGVNS. CDR3 bases: TGTGCCAGCAGCCCTCGAAGGGACAGCTCTTACGGCTACACCTTC. Its translation is CASSPRRDSSYGYTF.

The chain has TRBV28 and TRBJ2-7, with 7 nucleotides matching TRBD1. Trimming cost V 6 bases and J 2 bases; bases outside gene matches: 4. Germline loops: CDR1 MDHEN, CDR2 SYDVKM. The CDR3 length is 13 residues. CDR3 bases: TGTGCCAGCAGCCGGGACAGCCCCTACGAGCAGTACTTC. Its translation is CASSRDSPYEQYF.

The chain employs TRBV2 and TRBJ1-3; TRBD1 aligns across 8 bases. Trimming cost V 6 bases and J 0 bases; bases outside gene matches: 7. The CDR3 consists of 16 residues. Per the germline V gene, CDR1 is SNHLY and CDR2 is FYNNEI. CDR3 in amino acids: CASSLTGVSSGNTIYF. CDR3 in DNA: TGTGCCAGCAGCTTGACAGGGGTGTCCTCTGGAAACACCATATATTTT.